Listed below are T cell receptor beta chains from one sample, sequenced in a study of T cell repertoires in cytomegalovirus infection. TCRdb used MiXCR to reprocess the reads, holding one entry per CDR3 protein. The top ten clones hold roughly 10% of a sample with approximately 500,000 distinct CDR3 sequences, around 10% of them seen once. Material: PBMCs. The origin of the receptors is a human donor in good health (CMV status not recorded). Some clones in this sample may be carry-over from other donors' samples. Both conserved end residues are part of each CDR3. The D gene is left open where the match is weak. Clone size appears in some rows only: once, few, many, or a class for an expanded clone.

TRBJ2-5 NA TRBV27 NA 16 CASSLSPGGFQETQYF TGTGCCAGCAGTTTATCACCTGGGGGGTTCCAAGAGACCCAGTACTTC
TRBJ2-1 NA TRBV7-9 NA 15 CASSPPGVSYNEQFF TGTGCCAGCAGCCCGCCCGGGGTCTCCTACAATGAGCAGTTCTTC
TRBJ1-2 many TRBV7-3 TRBD1 14 CASSPTGRNYGYTF TGTGCCAGCAGCCCGACAGGGAGGAACTATGGCTACACCTTC
TRBJ1-1 many TRBV7-2 TRBD1 15 CASSPAQGIRTEAFF TGTGCCAGCAGCCCAGCACAGGGGATAAGGACTGAAGCTTTCTTT
TRBJ2-3 few TRBV29-1 TRBD2 12 CSVEEFQRGSSF TGCAGCGTTGAAGAGTTCCAGCGGGGTTCAAGTTTT
TRBJ2-2 once TRBV3-1 NA 17 CASSQVAGNPLTGELFF TGTGCCAGCAGCCAAGTGGCGGGGAACCCCTTGACCGGGGAGCTGTTTTTT
TRBJ2-1 many TRBV10-3 TRBD2 18 CATERAGSGSGPYNEQFF TGTGCCACCGAGAGAGCAGGTAGCGGGAGTGGTCCCTACAATGAGCAGTTCTTC
TRBJ1-1 many TRBV12-5 NA 15 CASGLDDRPWGEAFF TGTGCTAGTGGTTTGGACGACAGGCCTTGGGGTGAAGCTTTCTTT
TRBJ2-3 many TRBV14 NA 16 CASSQDSAGFTDTQYF TGTGCCAGCAGCCAAGATTCTGCAGGATTCACAGATACGCAGTATTTT
TRBJ2-7 NA TRBV29-1 TRBD1 13 CSVRQGPTYEQYF TGCAGCGTACGACAGGGGCCTACCTACGAGCAGTACTTC
TRBJ2-2 NA TRBV4-2 TRBD1 14 CASSRGQGDGELFF TGTGCCAGCAGCCGCGGACAGGGTGACGGGGAGCTGTTTTTT